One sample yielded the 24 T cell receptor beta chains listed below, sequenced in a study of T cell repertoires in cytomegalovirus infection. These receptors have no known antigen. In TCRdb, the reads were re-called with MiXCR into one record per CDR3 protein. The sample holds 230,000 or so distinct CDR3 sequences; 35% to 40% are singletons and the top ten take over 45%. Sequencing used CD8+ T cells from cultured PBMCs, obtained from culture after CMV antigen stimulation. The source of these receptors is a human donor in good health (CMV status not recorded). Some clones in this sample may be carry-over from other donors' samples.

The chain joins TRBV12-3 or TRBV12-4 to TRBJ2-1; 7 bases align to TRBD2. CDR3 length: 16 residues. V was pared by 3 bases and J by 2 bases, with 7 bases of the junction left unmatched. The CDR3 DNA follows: TGTGCCAGCAGTTTGTTCATAGCGGGTCCCTACAATGAGCAGTTCTTC. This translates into CASSLFIAGPYNEQFF.

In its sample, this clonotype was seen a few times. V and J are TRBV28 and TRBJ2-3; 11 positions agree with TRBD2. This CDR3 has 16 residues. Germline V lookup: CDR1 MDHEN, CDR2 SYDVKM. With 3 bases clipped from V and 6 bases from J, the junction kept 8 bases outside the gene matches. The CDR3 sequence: CASSLGLAVGRDTQYF. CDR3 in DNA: TGTGCCAGCAGTTTGGGACTAGCGGTCGGTAGGGATACGCAGTATTTT.

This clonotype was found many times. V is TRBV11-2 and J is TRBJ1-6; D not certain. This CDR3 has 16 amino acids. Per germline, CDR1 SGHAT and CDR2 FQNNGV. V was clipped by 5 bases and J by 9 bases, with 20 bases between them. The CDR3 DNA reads TGTGCCAGCAGCCGTATGAAACCCGCCTGGGGTTCACCCCTCCACTTT. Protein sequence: CASSRMKPAWGSPLHF.

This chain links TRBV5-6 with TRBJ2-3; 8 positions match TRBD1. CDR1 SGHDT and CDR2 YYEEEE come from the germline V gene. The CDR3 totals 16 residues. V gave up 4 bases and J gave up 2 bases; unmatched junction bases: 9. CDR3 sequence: CASSGPMTGDTDTQYF. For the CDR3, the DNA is TGTGCCAGCAGCGGCCCAATGACAGGGGACACAGATACGCAGTATTTT.

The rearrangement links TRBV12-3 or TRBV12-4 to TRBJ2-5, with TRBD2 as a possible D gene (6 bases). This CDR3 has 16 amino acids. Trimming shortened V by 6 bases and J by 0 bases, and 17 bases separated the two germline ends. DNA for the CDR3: TGTGCCAGCAGCCCTCGACTAGTACTGAACCAAGAGACCCAGTACTTC. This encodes CASSPRLVLNQETQYF.

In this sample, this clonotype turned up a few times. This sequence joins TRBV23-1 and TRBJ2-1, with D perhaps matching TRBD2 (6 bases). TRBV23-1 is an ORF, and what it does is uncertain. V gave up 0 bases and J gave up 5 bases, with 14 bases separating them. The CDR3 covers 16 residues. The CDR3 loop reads CASSQSIWDSNNEQFF. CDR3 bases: TGCGCCAGCAGTCAATCGATTTGGGACTCTAACAATGAGCAGTTCTTC.

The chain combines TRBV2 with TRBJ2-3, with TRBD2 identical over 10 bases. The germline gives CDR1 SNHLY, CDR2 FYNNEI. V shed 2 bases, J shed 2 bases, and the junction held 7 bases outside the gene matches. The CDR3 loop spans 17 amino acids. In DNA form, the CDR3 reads TGTGCCAGCAGTGAATTTGGTAGCGGGGGGTCCACAGATACGCAGTATTTT. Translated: CASSEFGSGGSTDTQYF.

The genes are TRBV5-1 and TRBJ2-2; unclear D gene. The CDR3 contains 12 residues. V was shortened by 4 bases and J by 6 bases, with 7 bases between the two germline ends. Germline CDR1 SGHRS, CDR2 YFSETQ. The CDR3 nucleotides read TGCGCCAGCAGCCCTAATGCCGGGGAGCTGTTTTTT. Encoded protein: CASSPNAGELFF.

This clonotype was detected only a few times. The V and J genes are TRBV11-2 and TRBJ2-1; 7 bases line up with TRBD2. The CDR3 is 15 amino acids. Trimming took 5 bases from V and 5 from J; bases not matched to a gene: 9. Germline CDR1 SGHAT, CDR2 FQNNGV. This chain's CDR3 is CASSDRTSLHNEQFF. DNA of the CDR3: TGTGCCAGCAGCGATCGGACTAGTTTGCACAATGAGCAGTTCTTC.

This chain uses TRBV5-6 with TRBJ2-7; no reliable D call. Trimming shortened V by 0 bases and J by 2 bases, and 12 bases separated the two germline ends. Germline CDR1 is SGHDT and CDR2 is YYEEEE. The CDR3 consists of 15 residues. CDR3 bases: TGTGCCAGCAGCTTGGGTCCGAGCGACCCCTACGAGCAGTACTTC. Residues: CASSLGPSDPYEQYF.

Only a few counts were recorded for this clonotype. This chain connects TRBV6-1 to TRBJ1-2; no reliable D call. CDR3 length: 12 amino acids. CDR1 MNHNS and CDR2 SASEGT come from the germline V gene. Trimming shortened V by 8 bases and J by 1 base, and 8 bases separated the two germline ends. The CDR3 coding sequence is TGTGCCAGCTCGGAGAATAACTATGGCTACACCTTC. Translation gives CASSENNYGYTF.

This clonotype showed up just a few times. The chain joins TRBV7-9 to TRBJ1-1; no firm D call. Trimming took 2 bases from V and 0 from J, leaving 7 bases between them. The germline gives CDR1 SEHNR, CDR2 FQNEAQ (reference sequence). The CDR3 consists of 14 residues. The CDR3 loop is CASSLTKMNTEAFF. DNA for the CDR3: TGTGCCAGCAGCTTAACGAAAATGAACACTGAAGCTTTCTTT. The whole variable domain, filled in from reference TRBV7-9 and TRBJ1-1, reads DTGVSQNPRHKITKRGQNVTFRCDPISEHNRLYWYRQTLGQGPEFLTYFQNEAQLEKSRLLSDRFSAERPKGSFSTLEIQRTEQGDSAMYLCASSLTKMNTEAFFGQGTRLTVV.

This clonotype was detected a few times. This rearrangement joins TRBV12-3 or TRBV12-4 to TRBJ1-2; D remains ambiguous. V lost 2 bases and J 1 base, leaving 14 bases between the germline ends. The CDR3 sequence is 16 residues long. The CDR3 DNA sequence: TGTGCCAGCAGTTTATGGCTGGCACCCTATAACTATGGCTACACCTTC. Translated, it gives CASSLWLAPYNYGYTF.

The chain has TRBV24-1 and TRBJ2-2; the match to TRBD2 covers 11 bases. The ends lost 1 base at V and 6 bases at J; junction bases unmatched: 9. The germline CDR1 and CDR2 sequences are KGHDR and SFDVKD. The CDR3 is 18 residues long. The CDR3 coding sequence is TGTGCCACCAGTGATTTCGGGCTAGCGGGAGGACGGGCCGGGGAGCTGTTTTTT. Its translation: CATSDFGLAGGRAGELFF.

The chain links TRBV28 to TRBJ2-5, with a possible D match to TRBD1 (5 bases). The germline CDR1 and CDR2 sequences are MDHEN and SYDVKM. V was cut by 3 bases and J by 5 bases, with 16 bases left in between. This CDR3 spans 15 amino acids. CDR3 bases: TGTGCCAGCAGTTTCCCTCCCCAGGGCTACGAGACCCAGTACTTC. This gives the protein CASSFPPQGYETQYF.

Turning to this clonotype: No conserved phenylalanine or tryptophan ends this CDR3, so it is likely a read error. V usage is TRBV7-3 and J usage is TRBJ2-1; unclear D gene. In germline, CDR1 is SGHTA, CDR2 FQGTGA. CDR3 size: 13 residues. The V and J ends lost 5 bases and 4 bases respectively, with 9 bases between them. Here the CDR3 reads CASSLRGYNEQFY. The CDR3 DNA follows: TGTGCCAGCAGCCTCAGAGGATACAATGAGCAGTTCTAC.

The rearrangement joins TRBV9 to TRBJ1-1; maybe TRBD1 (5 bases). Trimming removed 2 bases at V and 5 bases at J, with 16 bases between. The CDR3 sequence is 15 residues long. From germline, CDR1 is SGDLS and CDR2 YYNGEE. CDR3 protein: CASSVSGTGTTEAFF. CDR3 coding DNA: TGTGCCAGCAGCGTCTCCGGTACAGGAACTACTGAAGCTTTCTTT.

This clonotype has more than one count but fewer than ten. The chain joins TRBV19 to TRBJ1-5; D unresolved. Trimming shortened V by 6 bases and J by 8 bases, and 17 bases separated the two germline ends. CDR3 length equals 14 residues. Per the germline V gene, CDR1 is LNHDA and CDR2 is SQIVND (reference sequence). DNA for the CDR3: TGTGCCAGTAGCCCGTATCAGATGACGGAGCCCCAGCATTTT. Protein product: CASSPYQMTEPQHF. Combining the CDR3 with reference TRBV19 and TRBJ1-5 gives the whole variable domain DGGITQSPKYLFRKEGQNVTLSCEQNLNHDAMYWYRQDPGQGLRLIYYSQIVNDFQKGDIAEGYSVSREKKESFPLTVTSAQKNPTAFYLCASSPYQMTEPQHFGDGTRLSIL.

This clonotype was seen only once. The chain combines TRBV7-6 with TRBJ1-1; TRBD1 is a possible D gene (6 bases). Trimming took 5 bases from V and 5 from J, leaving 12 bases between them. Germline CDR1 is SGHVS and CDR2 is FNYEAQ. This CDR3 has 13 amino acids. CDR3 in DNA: TGTGCCAGCAGCCGAGGGGGGGAGACTGAAGCTTTCTTT. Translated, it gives CASSRGGETEAFF.

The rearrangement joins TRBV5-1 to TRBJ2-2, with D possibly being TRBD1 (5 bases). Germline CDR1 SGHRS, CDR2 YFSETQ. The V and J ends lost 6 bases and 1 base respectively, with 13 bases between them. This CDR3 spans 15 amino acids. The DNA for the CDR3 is TGCGCCAGCACCCCCGAGACAGAGAACACCGGGGAGCTGTTTTTT. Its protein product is CASTPETENTGELFF.

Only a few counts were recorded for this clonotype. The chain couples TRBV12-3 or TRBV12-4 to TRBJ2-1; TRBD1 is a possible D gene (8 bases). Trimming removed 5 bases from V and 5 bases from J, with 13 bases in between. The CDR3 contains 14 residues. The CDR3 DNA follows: TGTGCCAGCAGTCTACAGGGGGGGGACAATGAGCAGTTCTTC. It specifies CASSLQGGDNEQFF.

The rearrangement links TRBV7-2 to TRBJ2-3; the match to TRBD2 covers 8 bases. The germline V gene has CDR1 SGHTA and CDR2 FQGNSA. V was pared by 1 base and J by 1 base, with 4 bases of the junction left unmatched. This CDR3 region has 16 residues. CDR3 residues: CTSSLESGGGTDTQYF. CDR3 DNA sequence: TGTACCAGCAGCTTAGAAAGCGGGGGCGGCACAGATACGCAGTATTTT.

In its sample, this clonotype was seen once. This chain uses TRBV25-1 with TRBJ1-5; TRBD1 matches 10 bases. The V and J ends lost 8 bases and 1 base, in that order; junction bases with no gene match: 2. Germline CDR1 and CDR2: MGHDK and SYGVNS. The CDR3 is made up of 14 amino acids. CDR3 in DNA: TGTGCCAGCGGACAGGGGGGGAGCAATCAGCCCCAGCATTTT. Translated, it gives CASGQGGSNQPQHF.

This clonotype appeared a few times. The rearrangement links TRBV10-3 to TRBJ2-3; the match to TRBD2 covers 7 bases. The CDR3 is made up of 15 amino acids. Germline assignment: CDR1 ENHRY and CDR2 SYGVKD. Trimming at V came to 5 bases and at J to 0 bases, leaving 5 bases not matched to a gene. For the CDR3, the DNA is TGTGCCATCAGTCCACTAGCGTCGAGCACAGATACGCAGTATTTT. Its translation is CAISPLASSTDTQYF.